The rows below give T cell receptor beta chains drawn from one sample of a study of blood T cell repertoires in COVID-19. TCRdb's copy holds only in-frame clones and misses some; the assay was immunoSEQ multiplex PCR. Of 250,000 to 300,000 clones in the sample, 70% to 90% are singletons; the top ten hold approximately 1.9%. The material sequenced was PBMCs or T cells enriched from blood (not recorded which). These receptors were taken from a woman aged 50 to 60 who had recovered from COVID-19. Each CDR3 is given with its conserved first and last residue. A D gene is named only where the DNA matches it firmly. Clone sizes are given selectively: once, few, many, or a class where the clone is expanded.

j_gene,abundance,d_gene,v_gene,CDR3nt,CDR3aa
TRBJ1-5,NA,TRBD1,TRBV10-3,TGTGCCATCGGCGGGGGACAGGGTTCGAGCAATCAGCCCCAGCATTTT,CAIGGGQGSSNQPQHF
TRBJ2-1,NA,NA,TRBV28,TGTGCCACCAACAACCCGCAGGGGATAAGGCCCAATGAGCAGTTCTTC,CATNNPQGIRPNEQFF
TRBJ2-7,NA,NA,TRBV27,TGTGCCAGCAGCCGCGGTACGCAGGGGGGCTACGAGCAGTACTTC,CASSRGTQGGYEQYF
TRBJ1-2,NA,TRBD1,TRBV5-4,TGTGCCAGCACCTCTGGACAGGGGGCTACAGGCTACACCTTC,CASTSGQGATGYTF
TRBJ2-7,few,TRBD2,TRBV5-4,TGTGCCAGCAGCCAGACCCGCCGGGGGGACGAGCAGTACTTC,CASSQTRRGDEQYF
TRBJ1-2,NA,TRBD1,TRBV19,TGTGCCAGTAGTTCCCCGGACAGGGGATGGAGGGGCTACACCTTC,CASSSPDRGWRGYTF
TRBJ1-2,NA,TRBD1,TRBV3-1/TRBV3-2,TGTGCCAGCAGCCAGCAGAGGACAGGGCATGGCTACACCTTC,CASSQQRTGHGYTF
TRBJ1-5,NA,NA,TRBV18,TGTGCCAGCTCACCTAGTATAACCGTGAATCAGCCCCAGCATTTT,CASSPSITVNQPQHF
TRBJ2-1,NA,TRBD2,TRBV6-5,TGTGCCAGCAGAAGACCGGGGGGGGATGAGCAGTTCTTC,CASRRPGGDEQFF
TRBJ2-7,NA,NA,TRBV3-1/TRBV3-2,TGTGCCAGCAGCCAGCCAAGGAGGGCTAGCGAGCAGTACTTC,CASSQPRRASEQYF
TRBJ2-1,NA,NA,TRBV2,TGTGCCAGCAGTGAAGTAGTTGGTTTCAATGAGCAGTTCTTC,CASSEVVGFNEQFF